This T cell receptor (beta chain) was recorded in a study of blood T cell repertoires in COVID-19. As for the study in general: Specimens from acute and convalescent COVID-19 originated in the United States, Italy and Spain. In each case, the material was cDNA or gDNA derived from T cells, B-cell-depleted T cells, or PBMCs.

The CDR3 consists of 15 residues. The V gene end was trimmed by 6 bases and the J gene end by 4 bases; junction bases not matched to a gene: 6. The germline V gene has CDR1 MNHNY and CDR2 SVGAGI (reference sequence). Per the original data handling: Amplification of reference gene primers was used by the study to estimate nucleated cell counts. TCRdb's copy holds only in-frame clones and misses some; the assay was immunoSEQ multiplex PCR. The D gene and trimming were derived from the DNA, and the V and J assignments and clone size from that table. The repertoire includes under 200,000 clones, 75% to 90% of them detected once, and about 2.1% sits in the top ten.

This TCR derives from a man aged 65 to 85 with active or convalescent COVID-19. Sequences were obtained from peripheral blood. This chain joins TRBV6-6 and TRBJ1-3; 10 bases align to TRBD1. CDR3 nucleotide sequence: TGTGCCAGCAGCAGGGGACAGGGGAGCGGAAACACCATATATTTT. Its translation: CASSRGQGSGNTIYF.